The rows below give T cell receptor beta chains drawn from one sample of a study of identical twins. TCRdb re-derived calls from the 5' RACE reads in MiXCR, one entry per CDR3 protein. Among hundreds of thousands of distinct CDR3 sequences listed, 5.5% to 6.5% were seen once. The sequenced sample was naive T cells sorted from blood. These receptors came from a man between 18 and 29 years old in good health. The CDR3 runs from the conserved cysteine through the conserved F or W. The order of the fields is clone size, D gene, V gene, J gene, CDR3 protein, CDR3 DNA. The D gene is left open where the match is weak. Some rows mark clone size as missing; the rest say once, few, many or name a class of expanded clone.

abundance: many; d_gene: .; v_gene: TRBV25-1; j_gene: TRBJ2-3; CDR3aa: CASSEPSRGRTDTQYF; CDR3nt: TGTGCCAGCAGTGAACCCAGCAGAGGACGCACAGATACGCAGTATTTT
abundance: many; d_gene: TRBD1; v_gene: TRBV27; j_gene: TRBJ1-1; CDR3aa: CASSFRDSWTEAFF; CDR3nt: TGTGCCAGCAGTTTTCGGGACAGTTGGACTGAAGCTTTCTTT
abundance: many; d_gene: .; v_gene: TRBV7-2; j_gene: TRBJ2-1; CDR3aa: CASSSGPGGYNEQFF; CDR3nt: TGTGCCAGCAGCTCCGGACCCGGTGGGTACAATGAGCAGTTCTTC
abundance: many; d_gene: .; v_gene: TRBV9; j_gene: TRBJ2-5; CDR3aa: CASSVGGGSETQYF; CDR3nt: TGTGCCAGCAGCGTAGGTGGCGGCAGTGAGACCCAGTACTTC
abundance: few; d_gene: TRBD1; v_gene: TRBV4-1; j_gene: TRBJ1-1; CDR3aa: CASSQGQGYRTEAFF; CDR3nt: TGCGCCAGCAGCCAAGGACAGGGCTATCGCACTGAAGCTTTCTTT
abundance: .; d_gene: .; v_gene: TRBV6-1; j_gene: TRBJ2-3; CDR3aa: CASSLRTDTDTQYF; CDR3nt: TGTGCCAGCAGTCTTCGGACAGATACAGATACGCAGTATTTT
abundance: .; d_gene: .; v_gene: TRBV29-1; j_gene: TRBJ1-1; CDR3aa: CSVQRPLPEAFF; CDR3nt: TGCAGCGTTCAGCGTCCCTTGCCTGAAGCTTTCTTT
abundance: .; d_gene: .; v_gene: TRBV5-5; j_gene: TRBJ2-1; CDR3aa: CASSFLHMAYNEQFF; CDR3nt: TGTGCCAGCAGCTTCCTCCATATGGCCTACAATGAGCAGTTCTTC
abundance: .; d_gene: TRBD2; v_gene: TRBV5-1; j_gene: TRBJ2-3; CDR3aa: CASRTLAGNTDTQYF; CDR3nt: TGCGCCAGCAGGACTCTAGCGGGGAACACAGATACGCAGTATTTT
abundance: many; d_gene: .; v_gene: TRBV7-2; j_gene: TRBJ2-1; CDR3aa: CASSRLLYNEQFF; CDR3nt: TGTGCCAGCAGTCGTCTTCTTTACAATGAGCAGTTCTTC
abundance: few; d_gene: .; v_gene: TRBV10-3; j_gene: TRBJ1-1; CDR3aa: CASLQGANTEAFF; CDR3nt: TGTGCCAGCTTACAGGGAGCGAACACTGAAGCTTTCTTT
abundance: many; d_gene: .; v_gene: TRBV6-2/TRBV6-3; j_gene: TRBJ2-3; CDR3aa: CASSYRLDRDVWTQDTQYF; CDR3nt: TGTGCCAGCAGTTACAGGCTAGACCGAGACGTCTGGACTCAAGATACGCAGTATTTT
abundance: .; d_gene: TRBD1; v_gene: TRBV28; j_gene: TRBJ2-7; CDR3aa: CASSAYRGNYEQYF; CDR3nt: TGTGCCAGCAGTGCCTACAGGGGCAACTACGAGCAGTACTTC
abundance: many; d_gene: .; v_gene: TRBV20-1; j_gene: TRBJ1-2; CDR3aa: CSARGTPYGYTF; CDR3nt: TGCAGTGCTAGAGGGACACCCTATGGCTACACCTTC
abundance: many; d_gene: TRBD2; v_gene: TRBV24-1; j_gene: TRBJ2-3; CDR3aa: CATSVRGIAGGPRDTQYF; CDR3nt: TGTGCCACCAGTGTAAGGGGAATAGCGGGAGGGCCAAGAGATACGCAGTATTTT
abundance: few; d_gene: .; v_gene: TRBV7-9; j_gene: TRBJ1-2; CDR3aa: CASSDQGYGYTF; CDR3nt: TGTGCCAGCAGCGATCAGGGTTATGGCTACACCTTC
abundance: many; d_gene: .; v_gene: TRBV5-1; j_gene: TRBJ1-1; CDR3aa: CASSLAQGANTEAFF; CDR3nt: TGCGCCAGCAGCTTGGCCCAGGGTGCGAACACTGAAGCTTTCTTT
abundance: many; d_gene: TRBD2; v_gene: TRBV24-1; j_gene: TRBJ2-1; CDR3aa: CATSDKTSGISYNEQFF; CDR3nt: TGTGCCACCAGTGACAAGACTAGCGGGATCTCCTACAATGAGCAGTTCTTC